This T cell receptor beta chain was captured by sequencing in a study of CXCR3-negative and CXCR3-positive naive CD8 T cells. The TRB libraries of cDNA were built by UMI-labeled 5' RACE. Following a re-call of the 5' RACE reads, TCRdb has one entry per CDR3 protein and lacks DNA. The sample features under 55,000 distinct CDR3 sequences, with about 10% in its top ten. As to this clonotype: Its antigen is not known.

The germline V gene has CDR1 SQVTM and CDR2 ANQGSEA. The CDR3 is 13 residues long. Study-wide findings and caveats: TCR strength was inferred from TRB CDR3 properties, while surface CD5 was comparable between naive subsets.

The material sequenced was memory CD8+ T cells from blood. The V and J genes are TRBV29-1 and TRBJ2-3; TCRdb selects TRBD2, and the lack of DNA leaves this call unchecked. The sequence came from a human donor in good health. Some clones in this sample may be carry-over from other donors' samples. CDR3 sequence: CSVVAGGTDTQYF.